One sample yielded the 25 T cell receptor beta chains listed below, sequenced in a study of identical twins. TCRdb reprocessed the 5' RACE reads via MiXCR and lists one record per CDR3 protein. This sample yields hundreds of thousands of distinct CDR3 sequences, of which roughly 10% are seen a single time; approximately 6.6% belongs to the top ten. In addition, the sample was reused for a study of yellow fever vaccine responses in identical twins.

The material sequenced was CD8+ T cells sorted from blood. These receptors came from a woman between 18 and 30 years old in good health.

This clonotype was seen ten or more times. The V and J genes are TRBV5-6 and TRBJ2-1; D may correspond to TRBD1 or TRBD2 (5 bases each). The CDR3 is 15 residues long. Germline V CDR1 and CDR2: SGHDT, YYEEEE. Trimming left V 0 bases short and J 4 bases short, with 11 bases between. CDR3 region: CASSLGSGRYNEQFF. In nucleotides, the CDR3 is TGTGCCAGCAGCTTGGGGTCAGGGAGATACAATGAGCAGTTCTTC.

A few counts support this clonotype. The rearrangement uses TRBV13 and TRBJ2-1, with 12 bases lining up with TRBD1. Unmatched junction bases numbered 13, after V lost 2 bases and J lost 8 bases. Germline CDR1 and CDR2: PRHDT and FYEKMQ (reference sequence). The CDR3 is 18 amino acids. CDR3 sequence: CASSLRMEAGQGAYEQFF. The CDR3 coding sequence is TGTGCCAGCAGCTTACGGATGGAGGCGGGACAGGGGGCATATGAGCAGTTCTTC.

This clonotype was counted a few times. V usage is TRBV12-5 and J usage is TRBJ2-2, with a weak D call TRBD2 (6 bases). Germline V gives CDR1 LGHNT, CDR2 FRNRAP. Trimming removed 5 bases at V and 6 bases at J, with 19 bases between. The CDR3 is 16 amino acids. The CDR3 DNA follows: TGTGCTAGTGGTCCACCGGGGCGGGACCCCCCCGGGGAGCTGTTTTTT. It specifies CASGPPGRDPPGELFF.

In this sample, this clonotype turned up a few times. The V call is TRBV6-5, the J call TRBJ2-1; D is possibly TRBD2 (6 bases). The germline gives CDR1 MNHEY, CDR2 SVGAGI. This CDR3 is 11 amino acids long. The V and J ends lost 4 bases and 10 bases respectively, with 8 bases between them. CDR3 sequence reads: CASSLAEEQFF. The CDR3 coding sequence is TGTGCCAGCAGTTTAGCGGAGGAGCAGTTCTTC.

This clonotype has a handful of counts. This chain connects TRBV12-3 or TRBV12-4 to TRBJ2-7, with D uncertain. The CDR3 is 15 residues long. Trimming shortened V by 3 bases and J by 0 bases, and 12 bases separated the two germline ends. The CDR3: CASSLLDGFSYEQYF. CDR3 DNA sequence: TGTGCCAGCAGTTTGTTGGACGGATTCTCCTACGAGCAGTACTTC.

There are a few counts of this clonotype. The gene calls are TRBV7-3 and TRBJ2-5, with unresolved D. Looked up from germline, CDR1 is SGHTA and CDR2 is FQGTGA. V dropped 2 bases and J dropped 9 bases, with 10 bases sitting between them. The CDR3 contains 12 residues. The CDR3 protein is CASSLEGSAQYF. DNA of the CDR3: TGTGCCAGCAGCTTAGAAGGGTCGGCCCAGTACTTC.

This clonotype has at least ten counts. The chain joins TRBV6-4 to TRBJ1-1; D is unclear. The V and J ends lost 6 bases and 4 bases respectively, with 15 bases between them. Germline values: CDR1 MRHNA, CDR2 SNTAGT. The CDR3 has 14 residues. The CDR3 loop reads CASSEGGSVTEAFF. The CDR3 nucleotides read TGTGCCAGCAGCGAGGGAGGGTCTGTCACTGAAGCTTTCTTT.

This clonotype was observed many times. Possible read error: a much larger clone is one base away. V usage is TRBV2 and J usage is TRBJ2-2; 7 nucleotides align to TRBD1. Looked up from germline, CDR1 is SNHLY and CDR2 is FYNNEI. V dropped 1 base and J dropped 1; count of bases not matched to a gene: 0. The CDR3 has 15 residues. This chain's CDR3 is CASSEGTGNTGELFF. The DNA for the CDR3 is TGTGCCAGCAGTGAAGGGACAGGGAACACCGGGGAGCTGTTTTTT.

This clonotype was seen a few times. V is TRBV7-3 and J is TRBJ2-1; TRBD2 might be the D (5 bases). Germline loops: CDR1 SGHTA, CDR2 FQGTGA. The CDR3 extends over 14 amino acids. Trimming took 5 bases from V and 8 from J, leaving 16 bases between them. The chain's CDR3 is CASSTTVAGDEQFF. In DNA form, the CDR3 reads TGTGCCAGCAGCACCACTGTCGCGGGCGATGAGCAGTTCTTC.

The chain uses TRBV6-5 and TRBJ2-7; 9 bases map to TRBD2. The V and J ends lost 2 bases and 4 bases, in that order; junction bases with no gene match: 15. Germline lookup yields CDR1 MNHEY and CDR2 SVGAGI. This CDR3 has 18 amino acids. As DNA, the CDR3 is TGTGCCAGCAGTTACGCCGGTAGCGGGGGCTCGGACCCGTACGAGCAGTACTTC. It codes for CASSYAGSGGSDPYEQYF.

The CDR3 DNA reads TGTGCCAGCAGTTTACCTTACCTAGAGCAGTACTTC. The encoded protein is CASSLPYLEQYF. The gene calls are TRBV28 and TRBJ2-7; D remains unclear. Germline V gene data show CDR1 as MDHEN and CDR2 as SYDVKM. Trimming cost V 2 bases and J 7 bases, with 9 bases left between them. The CDR3 has 12 residues.

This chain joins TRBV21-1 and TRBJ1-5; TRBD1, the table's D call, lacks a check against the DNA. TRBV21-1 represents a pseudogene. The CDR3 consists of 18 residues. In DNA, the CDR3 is TGTGCCAGCAGCAAAGGGGACGCGAGGGGCAGGAGCCATCAGCCCCAGCATTTT. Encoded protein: CASSKGDARGRSHQPQHF.

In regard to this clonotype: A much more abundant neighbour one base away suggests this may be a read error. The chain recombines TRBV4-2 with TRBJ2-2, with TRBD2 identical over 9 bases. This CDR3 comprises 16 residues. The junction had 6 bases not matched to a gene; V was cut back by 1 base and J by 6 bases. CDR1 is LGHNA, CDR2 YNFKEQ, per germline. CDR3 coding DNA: TGTGCCAGCAGCCAAGTGGCGGGGGGGCATCCCGGGGAGCTGTTTTTT. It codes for CASSQVAGGHPGELFF.

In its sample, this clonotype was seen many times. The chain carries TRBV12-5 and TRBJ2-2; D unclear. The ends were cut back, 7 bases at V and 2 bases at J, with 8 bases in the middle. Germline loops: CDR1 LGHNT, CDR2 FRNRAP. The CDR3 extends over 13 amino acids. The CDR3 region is CASAVDNTGELFF. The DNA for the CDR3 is TGTGCTAGTGCTGTAGACAACACCGGGGAGCTGTTTTTT.

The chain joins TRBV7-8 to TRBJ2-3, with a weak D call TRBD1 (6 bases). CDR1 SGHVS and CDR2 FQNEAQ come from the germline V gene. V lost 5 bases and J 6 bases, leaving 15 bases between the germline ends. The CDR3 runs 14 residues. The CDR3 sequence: CASSPQPQGDTQYF. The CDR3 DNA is TGTGCCAGCAGCCCTCAACCCCAGGGGGATACGCAGTATTTT.

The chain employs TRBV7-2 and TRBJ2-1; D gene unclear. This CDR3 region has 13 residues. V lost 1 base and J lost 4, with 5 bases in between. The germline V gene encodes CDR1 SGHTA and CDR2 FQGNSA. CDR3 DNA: TGTGCCAGCAGCTTAGAACTGTACAATGAGCAGTTCTTC. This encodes CASSLELYNEQFF. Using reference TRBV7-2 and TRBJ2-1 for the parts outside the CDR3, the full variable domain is GAGVSQSPSNKVTEKGKDVELRCDPISGHTALYWYRQSLGQGLEFLIYFQGNSAPDKSGLPSDRFSAERTGGSVSTLTIQRTQQEDSAVYLCASSLELYNEQFFGPGTRLTVL.

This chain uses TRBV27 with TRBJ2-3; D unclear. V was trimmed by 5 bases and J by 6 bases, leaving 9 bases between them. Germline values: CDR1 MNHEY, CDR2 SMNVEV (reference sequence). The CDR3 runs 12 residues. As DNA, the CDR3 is TGTGCCAGCAGTAAACATGGGGATACGCAGTATTTT. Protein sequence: CASSKHGDTQYF.

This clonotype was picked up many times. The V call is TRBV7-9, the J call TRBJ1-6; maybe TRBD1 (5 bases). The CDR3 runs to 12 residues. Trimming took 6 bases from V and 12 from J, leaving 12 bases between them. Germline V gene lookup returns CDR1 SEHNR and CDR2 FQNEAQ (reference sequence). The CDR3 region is CASRGTAIPLHF. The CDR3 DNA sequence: TGTGCCAGCAGGGGGACGGCTATACCCCTCCACTTT.

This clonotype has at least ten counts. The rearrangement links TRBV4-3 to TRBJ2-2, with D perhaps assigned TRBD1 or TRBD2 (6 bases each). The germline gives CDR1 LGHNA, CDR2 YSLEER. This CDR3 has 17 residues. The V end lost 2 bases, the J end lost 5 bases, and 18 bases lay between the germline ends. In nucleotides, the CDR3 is TGCGCCAGCAGCCAATACCGGGACATCGGGAGTACCGGGGAGCTGTTTTTT. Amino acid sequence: CASSQYRDIGSTGELFF.

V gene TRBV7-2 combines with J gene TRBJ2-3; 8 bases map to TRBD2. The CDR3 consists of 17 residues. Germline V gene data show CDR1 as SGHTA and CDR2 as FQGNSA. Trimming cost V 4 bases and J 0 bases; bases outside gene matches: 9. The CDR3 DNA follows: TGTGCCAGCAGCTCCAAAGGACGCGGGGGGAGCACAGATACGCAGTATTTT. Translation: CASSSKGRGGSTDTQYF.

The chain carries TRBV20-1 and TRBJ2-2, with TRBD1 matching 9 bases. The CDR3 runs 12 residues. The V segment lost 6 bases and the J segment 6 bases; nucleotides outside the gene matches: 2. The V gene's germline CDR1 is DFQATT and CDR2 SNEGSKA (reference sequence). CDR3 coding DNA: TGCAGTGCAGGGACAGGGTCCGGGGAGCTGTTTTTT. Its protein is CSAGTGSGELFF.

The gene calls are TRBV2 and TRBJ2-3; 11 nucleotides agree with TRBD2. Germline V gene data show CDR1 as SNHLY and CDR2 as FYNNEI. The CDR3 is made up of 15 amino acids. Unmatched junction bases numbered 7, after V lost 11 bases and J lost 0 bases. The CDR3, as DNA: TGTGCCTGCCCGGGACTAGCGGAGAGCACAGATACGCAGTATTTT. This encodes CACPGLAESTDTQYF.

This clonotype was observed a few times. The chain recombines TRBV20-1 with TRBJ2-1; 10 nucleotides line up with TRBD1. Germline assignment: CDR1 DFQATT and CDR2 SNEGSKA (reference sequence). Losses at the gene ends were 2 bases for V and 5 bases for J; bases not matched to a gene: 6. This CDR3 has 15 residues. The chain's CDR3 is CSARPPGQGDNEQFF. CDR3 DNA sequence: TGCAGTGCTAGACCCCCCGGACAGGGGGACAATGAGCAGTTCTTC.

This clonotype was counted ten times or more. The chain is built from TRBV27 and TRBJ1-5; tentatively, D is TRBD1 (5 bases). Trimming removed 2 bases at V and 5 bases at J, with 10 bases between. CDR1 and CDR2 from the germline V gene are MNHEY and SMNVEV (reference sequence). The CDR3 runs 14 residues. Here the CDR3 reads CASSLVPGYQPQHF. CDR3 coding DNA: TGTGCCAGCAGTTTAGTTCCAGGGTATCAGCCCCAGCATTTT.

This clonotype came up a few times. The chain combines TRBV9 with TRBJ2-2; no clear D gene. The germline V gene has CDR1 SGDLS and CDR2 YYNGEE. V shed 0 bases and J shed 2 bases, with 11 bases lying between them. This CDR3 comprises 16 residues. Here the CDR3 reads CASSVERDRNTGELFF. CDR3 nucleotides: TGTGCCAGCAGCGTAGAAAGAGACCGTAACACCGGGGAGCTGTTTTTT.